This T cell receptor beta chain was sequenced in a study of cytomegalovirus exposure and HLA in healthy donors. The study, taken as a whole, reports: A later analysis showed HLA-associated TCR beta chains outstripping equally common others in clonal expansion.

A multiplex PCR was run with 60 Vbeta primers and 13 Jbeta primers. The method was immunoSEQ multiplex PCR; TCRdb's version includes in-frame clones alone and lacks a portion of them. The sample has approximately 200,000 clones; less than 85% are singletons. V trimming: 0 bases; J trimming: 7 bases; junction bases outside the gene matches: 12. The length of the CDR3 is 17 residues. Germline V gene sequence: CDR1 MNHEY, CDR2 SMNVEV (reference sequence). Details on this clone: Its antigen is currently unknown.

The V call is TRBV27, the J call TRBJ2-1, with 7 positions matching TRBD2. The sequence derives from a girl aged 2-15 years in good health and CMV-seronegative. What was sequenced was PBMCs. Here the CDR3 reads CASSLSTQIAGLNEQFF. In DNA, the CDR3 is TGTGCCAGCAGTTTATCGACCCAAATAGCGGGTCTGAATGAGCAGTTCTTC.